A single sample is the source of the 18 T cell receptor beta chains below, sequenced in a study of T cell clonality in common variable immunodeficiency. Data came from immunoSEQ multiplex PCR; TCRdb stores just in-frame clones and leaves some out. The sample includes approximately 34,000 clones, none of them occurring once. Sequencing was carried out using peripheral blood mononuclear cells. These receptors were collected from a person between 18 and 75 years old in good health.

This clone was seen ten or more times. The CDR3 end lies 3 residues beyond the end of the read and is filled in from the germline J gene. The rearrangement links TRBV7-8 to TRBJ2-5; D unclear. Germline CDR1 is SGHVS and CDR2 is FQNEAQ. The V end was cut by 0 bases, the J end by 5 bases, with 7 bases between. The CDR3 covers 13 residues. CDR3 bases read: TGTGCCAGCAGCTTAGCTCGGGTTGAGACC. Translated: CASSLARVET. The whole CDR3 protein reads CASSLARVETQYF.

The sample holds many counts of this clone. Read data end 3 residues before the CDR3 end; the end is taken from the germline J gene. This rearrangement joins TRBV9 to TRBJ2-3, with 9 positions matching TRBD2. V shed 2 bases and J 1 base; nucleotides not matched to a gene: 8. The CDR3 is 17 residues long. Germline loops: CDR1 SGDLS, CDR2 YYNGEE. Partial CDR3 DNA: TGTGCCAGCAGCGTGGGGCGGGGGGGCGTCGGCACAGATACG. Translation gives CASSVGRGGVGTDT. The entire CDR3 is CASSVGRGGVGTDTQYF.

This clone was observed at least ten times. The DNA read from the CDR3 is TGCGCCAGCAGTCAATCTCTAGTCTCAACCCCAAAAATCTCTGGGGCCAACGTC. Its protein product is CASSQSLVSTPKISGANV. Given in full, the CDR3 is CASSQSLVSTPKISGANVLTF. V gene TRBV23-1 combines with J gene TRBJ2-6; the D is unclear. The CDR3 end lies 3 residues beyond the end of the read and is filled in from the germline J gene. TRBV23-1 is an ORF, and what it does is uncertain. The CDR3 has 21 amino acids. The V gene lost 0 bases and the J gene lost 0 bases, with 21 bases spanning the gap.

This clone was seen repeatedly, ten times or more. Read data end 3 residues before the CDR3 end; the end is taken from the germline J gene. The chain has TRBV5-6 and TRBJ1-4; TRBD1 might be the D (5 bases). CDR3 size: 13 residues. Germline CDR1 SGHDT, CDR2 YYEEEE. Trimming shortened V by 2 bases and J by 6 bases, and 8 bases separated the two germline ends. Partial CDR3 DNA: TGTGCCAGCAGCTTTGGGGGGGATGAAAAA. Its protein is CASSFGGDEK. The whole CDR3 region reads CASSFGGDEKLFF. Based on the CDR3 plus reference TRBV5-6 and TRBJ1-4, the full variable domain is DAGVTQSPTHLIKTRGQQVTLRCSPKSGHDTVSWYQQALGQGPQFIFQYYEEEERQRGNFPDRFSGHQFPNYSSELNVNALLLGDSALYLCASSFGGDEKLFFGSGTQLSVL.

This clone was recorded many times. The CDR3 end is not reached by the read, which stops 3 residues before it; the germline J gene fills it in. The V gene is TRBV7-9, the J gene TRBJ2-4; D is unresolved. The CDR3 length is 14 residues. The germline V and J ends were trimmed by 2 bases and 7 bases, with 12 bases remaining between them. Germline V gives CDR1 SEHNR, CDR2 FQNEAQ (reference sequence). This chain's CDR3 is CASSLSTEGNIQYF. The sequenced part of the CDR3 DNA is TGTGCCAGCAGCTTAAGTACAGAAGGGAACATT. The variable domain in full, completed from reference TRBV7-9 and TRBJ2-4, reads DTGVSQNPRHKITKRGQNVTFRCDPISEHNRLYWYRQTLGQGPEFLTYFQNEAQLEKSRLLSDRFSAERPKGSFSTLEIQRTEQGDSAMYLCASSLSTEGNIQYFGAGTRLSVL.

At least ten counts were recorded for this clone. The DNA ends 3 residues before the CDR3 does, and the rest of the CDR3 is filled in from the germline J gene. The chain recombines TRBV12-3 or TRBV12-4 with TRBJ2-1; the D is unclear. The germline V and J ends were trimmed by 6 bases and 7 bases, with 13 bases remaining between them. The CDR3 is made up of 13 amino acids. CDR3 sequence reads: CASSQRSWNEQFF. The part of the CDR3 DNA that was read is TGTGCCAGCAGCCAGAGATCTTGGAATGAG.

This clone has at least ten counts. CDR3 loop: CASNHRGGGVATNEKLFF. Partial CDR3 DNA: TGTGCCAGTAACCACCGGGGAGGCGGGGTAGCAACTAATGAAAAA. The chain employs TRBV19 and TRBJ1-4; D gene ambiguous. The read ends 3 residues early relative to the CDR3; the germline J gene fills the gap. CDR1 and CDR2 (germline): LNHDA, SQIVND (reference sequence). Trimming shortened V by 7 bases and J by 0 bases, and 21 bases separated the two germline ends. This CDR3 contains 18 residues.

In its sample, this clone ranks as medium-sized. The sequence runs out 3 residues before the end of the CDR3; the remainder is reconstructed from the germline J gene. The chain combines TRBV6-4 with TRBJ2-3, with unresolved D. Germline CDR1 and CDR2: MRHNA and SNTAGT. Trimming removed 5 bases from V and 2 bases from J, with 8 bases in between. The CDR3 runs 13 residues. CDR3 DNA, as far as it was read: TGTGCCAGCAGTCAGGCCCCCACAGATACG. This encodes CASSQAPTDT. The CDR3 as a whole reads CASSQAPTDTQYF.

This clone showed up just a few times. The read terminates 3 residues ahead of where the CDR3 ends, so the germline J gene completes it. The genes are TRBV2 and TRBJ2-4; TRBD2 agrees at 7 bases. The junction had 8 bases not matched to a gene; V was cut back by 7 bases and J by 8 bases. Germline CDR1 is SNHLY and CDR2 is FYNNEI. This CDR3 has 13 amino acids. Partial CDR3 DNA: TGTGCCAGCAAATTTGAGGGGAGGGACATT. Amino acids: CASKFEGRDI. The whole CDR3 reads CASKFEGRDIQYF.

The sample holds many counts of this clone. With the read ending 3 residues before the CDR3 end, the germline J gene is used to fill in that end. V is TRBV20-1 and J is TRBJ2-5; 10 nucleotides line up with TRBD2. Unmatched junction bases numbered 11, after V lost 5 bases and J lost 5 bases. The germline gives CDR1 DFQATT, CDR2 SNEGSKA (reference sequence). The CDR3 contains 15 residues. The chain's CDR3 is CSASFASGGVETQYF. CDR3 DNA (partial): TGCAGTGCTTCCTTCGCTAGCGGGGGTGTCGAGACC.

The sample holds many counts of this clone. From the germline J gene comes the end of the CDR3, since the read stops 3 residues before it. V gene TRBV5-4 combines with J gene TRBJ1-6; the match to TRBD1 covers 8 bases. The CDR3 has 14 amino acids. V trimming: 4 bases; J trimming: 7 bases; junction bases outside the gene matches: 4. The germline CDR1 and CDR2 sequences are SGHNT and YYREEE (reference sequence). Partial CDR3 DNA: TGTGCCAGCAGCACGGACAGGGAGAATTCACCC. Amino acid sequence: CASSTDRENSP. In full, the CDR3 reads CASSTDRENSPLHF.

This clone has a count of ten or more. The CDR3 is cut off 3 residues early in the read; its end comes from the germline J gene. This chain joins TRBV5-6 and TRBJ1-1, with 7 bases that match TRBD1. Germline V gives CDR1 SGHDT, CDR2 YYEEEE. V dropped 1 base and J dropped 5; count of bases not matched to a gene: 8. The CDR3 is made up of 15 amino acids. Incomplete CDR3 DNA: TGTGCCAGCAGCTTGAGAGGGGGCGCAAATACTGAA. Translated, it gives CASSLRGGANTE. The complete CDR3 reads CASSLRGGANTEAFF.

This clone was seen many times. The read ends 3 residues before the CDR3 terminus; that terminus is restored from the germline J gene. This chain uses TRBV13 with TRBJ1-2; D is undetermined. V was clipped by 4 bases and J by 3 bases, with 24 bases between them. CDR1 is PRHDT and CDR2 is FYEKMQ in the germline V gene (reference sequence). This CDR3 comprises 18 residues. This chain's CDR3 is CASSSSYGQRAFDYGYTF. The DNA read from the CDR3 is TGTGCCAGCAGCTCTAGTTATGGGCAGCGGGCTTTTGACTATGGC.

This clone was counted ten times or more. The CDR3 end lies 3 residues beyond the end of the read and is filled in from the germline J gene. V usage is TRBV11-2 and J usage is TRBJ1-2; TRBD1 agrees at 8 bases. Germline assignment: CDR1 SGHAT and CDR2 FQNNGV. This CDR3 has 14 residues. Trimming took 3 bases from V and 7 from J; bases not matched to a gene: 7. The sequenced CDR3 bases are TGTGCCAGCAGCTTTGAGGGGACAGGCACTGGC. Protein: CASSFEGTGTG. The whole CDR3 is CASSFEGTGTGYTF. Based on the CDR3 plus reference TRBV11-2 and TRBJ1-2, the full variable domain is EAGVAQSPRYKIIEKRQSVAFWCNPISGHATLYWYQQILGQGPKLLIQFQNNGVVDDSQLPKDRFSAERLKGVDSTLKIQPAKLEDSAVYLCASSFEGTGTGYTFGSGTRLTVV.

Comments on this clone: The CDR3 extends 3 residues past the end of the read, so its final part is completed from the germline J gene. The rearrangement links TRBV30 to TRBJ2-4, with a tentative D call TRBD2 (7 bases). Looked up from germline, CDR1 is GTSNPN and CDR2 is SVGIG (reference sequence). The CDR3 sequence is 12 residues long. The covered CDR3 bases are TGTGCCTGGAGTAGGGGGGGCTATGGT. Its translation: CAWSRGGYG. The full CDR3 is CAWSRGGYGQYF.

Ten or more counts support this clone. The DNA ends 3 residues before the CDR3 does, and the rest of the CDR3 is filled in from the germline J gene. This sequence joins TRBV20-1 and TRBJ1-2, with TRBD1 matching 8 bases. The CDR3 has 13 amino acids. The junction had 6 bases not matched to a gene; V was cut back by 6 bases and J by 3 bases. From germline, CDR1 is DFQATT and CDR2 SNEGSKA (reference sequence). The CDR3 reads CSAPGQEDYGYTF. The part of the CDR3 DNA that was read is TGCAGTGCCCCGGGACAGGAAGACTATGGC.

This clone was detected many times. The read stops 3 residues short of the end of the CDR3; the missing end is completed from the germline J gene. The chain joins TRBV7-2 to TRBJ1-2, with TRBD1 as a possible D gene (5 bases). Germline V CDR1 and CDR2: SGHTA, FQGNSA. This CDR3 has 13 amino acids. Trimming took off 4 bases at V and 3 bases at J, with 9 bases between the two ends. The DNA read from the CDR3 is TGTGCCAGCAGCTCAGGGAGGGACTATGGC. Encoded protein: CASSSGRDYG. The CDR3 as a whole reads CASSSGRDYGYTF.

This clone was counted ten times or more. A read error may account for a junction end that differs from germline. From the germline J gene comes the end of the CDR3, since the read stops 3 residues before it. This chain connects TRBV4-2 to TRBJ2-2; D possibly corresponds to TRBD1 (5 bases). The germline V gene encodes CDR1 LGHNA and CDR2 YNFKEQ. The CDR3 extends over 17 amino acids. The CDR3 sequence: CASSQDIRDRNTGELFF. Partial CDR3 DNA: TGCGCCAGCAGCCAAGATATCCGAGACAGAAACACCGGGGAG.